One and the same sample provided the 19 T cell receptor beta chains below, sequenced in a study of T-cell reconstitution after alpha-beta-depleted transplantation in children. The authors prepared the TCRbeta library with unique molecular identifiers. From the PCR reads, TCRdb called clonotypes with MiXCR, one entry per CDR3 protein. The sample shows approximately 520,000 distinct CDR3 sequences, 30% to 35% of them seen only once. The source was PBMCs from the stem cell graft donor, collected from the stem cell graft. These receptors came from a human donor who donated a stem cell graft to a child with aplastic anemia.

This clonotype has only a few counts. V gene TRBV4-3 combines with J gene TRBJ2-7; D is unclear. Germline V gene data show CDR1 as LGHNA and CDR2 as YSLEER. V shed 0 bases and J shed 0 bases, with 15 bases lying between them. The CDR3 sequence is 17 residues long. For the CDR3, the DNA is TGCGCCAGCAGCCAAGATCGGAGTTGGTCTAGCTCCTACGAGCAGTACGTC. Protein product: CASSQDRSWSSSYEQYV.

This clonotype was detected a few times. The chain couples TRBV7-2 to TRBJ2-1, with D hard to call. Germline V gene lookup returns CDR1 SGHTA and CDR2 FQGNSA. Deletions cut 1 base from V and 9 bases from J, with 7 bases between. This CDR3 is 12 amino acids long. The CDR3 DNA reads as TGTGCCAGCAGCTTAGATGTGGCTGAGCAGTTCTTC. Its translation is CASSLDVAEQFF. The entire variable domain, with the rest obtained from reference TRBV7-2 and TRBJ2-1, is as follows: GAGVSQSPSNKVTEKGKDVELRCDPISGHTALYWYRQSLGQGLEFLIYFQGNSAPDKSGLPSDRFSAERTGGSVSTLTIQRTQQEDSAVYLCASSLDVAEQFFGPGTRLTVL.

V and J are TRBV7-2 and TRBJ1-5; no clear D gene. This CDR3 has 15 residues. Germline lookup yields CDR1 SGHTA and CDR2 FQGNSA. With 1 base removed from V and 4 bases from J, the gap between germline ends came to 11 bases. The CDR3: CASSLGGSRNQPQHF. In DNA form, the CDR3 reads TGTGCCAGCAGCTTAGGCGGTTCGAGGAATCAGCCCCAGCATTTT.

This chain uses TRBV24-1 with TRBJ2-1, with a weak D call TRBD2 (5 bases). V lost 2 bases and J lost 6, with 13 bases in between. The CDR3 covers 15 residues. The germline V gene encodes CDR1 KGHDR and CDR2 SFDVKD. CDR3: CATSDWASPSNEQFF. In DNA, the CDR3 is TGTGCCACCAGTGATTGGGCTAGCCCGAGCAATGAGCAGTTCTTC.

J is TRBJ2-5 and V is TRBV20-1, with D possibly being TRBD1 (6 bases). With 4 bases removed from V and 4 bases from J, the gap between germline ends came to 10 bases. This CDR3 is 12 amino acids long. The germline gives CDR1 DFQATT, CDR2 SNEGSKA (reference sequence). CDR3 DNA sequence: TGCAGTGCTATGAAACAGGGAGAGACCCAGTACTTC. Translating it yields CSAMKQGETQYF.

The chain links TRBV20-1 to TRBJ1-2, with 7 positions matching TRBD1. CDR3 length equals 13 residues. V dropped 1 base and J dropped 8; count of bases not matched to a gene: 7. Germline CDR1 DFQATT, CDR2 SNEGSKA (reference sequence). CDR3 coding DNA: TGCAGTGCTAGAGCGGGAGGGGGCAAAGGCTACACCTTC. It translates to CSARAGGGKGYTF.

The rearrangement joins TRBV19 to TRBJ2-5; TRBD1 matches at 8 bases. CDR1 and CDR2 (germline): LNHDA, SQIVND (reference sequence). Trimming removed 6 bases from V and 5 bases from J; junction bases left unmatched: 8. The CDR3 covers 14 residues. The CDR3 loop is CASRRAGGTETQYF. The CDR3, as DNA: TGTGCCAGTAGACGGGCAGGGGGCACGGAGACCCAGTACTTC.

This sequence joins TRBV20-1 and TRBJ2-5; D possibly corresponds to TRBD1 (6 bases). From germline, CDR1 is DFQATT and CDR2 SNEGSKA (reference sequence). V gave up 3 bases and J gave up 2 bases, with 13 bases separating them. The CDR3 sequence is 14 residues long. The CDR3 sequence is CSASLGQRQETQYF. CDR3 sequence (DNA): TGCAGTGCTAGTCTAGGACAGCGACAAGAGACCCAGTACTTC.

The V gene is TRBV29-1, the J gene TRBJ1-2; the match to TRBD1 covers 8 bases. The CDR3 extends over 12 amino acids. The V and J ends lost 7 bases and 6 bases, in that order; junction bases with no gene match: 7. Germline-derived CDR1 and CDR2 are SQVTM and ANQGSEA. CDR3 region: CSAVTGEDGYTF. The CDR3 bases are TGCAGCGCCGTGACAGGGGAAGATGGCTACACCTTC.

The CDR3 coding sequence is TGTGCCAGCAGCTTTACTAGCGGAGGGACAGATACGCAGTATTTT. Encoded protein: CASSFTSGGTDTQYF. The chain recombines TRBV7-8 with TRBJ2-3, with 8 positions matching TRBD2. Germline CDR1 reads SGHVS; CDR2 reads FQNEAQ. Losses at the gene ends were 3 bases for V and 3 bases for J; bases not matched to a gene: 5. The CDR3 length is 15 residues. Together with reference TRBV7-8 and TRBJ2-3, the CDR3 gives the full variable domain: GAGVSQSPRYKVAKRGQDVALRCDPISGHVSLFWYQQALGQGPEFLTYFQNEAQLDKSGLPSDRFFAERPEGSVSTLKIQRTQQEDSAVYLCASSFTSGGTDTQYFGPGTRLTVL.

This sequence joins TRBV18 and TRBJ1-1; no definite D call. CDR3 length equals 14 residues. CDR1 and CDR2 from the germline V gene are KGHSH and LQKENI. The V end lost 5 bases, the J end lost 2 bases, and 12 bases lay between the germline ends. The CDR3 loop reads CASSSVRLNTEAFF. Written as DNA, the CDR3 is TGTGCCAGCTCATCGGTCAGGCTCAACACTGAAGCTTTCTTT.

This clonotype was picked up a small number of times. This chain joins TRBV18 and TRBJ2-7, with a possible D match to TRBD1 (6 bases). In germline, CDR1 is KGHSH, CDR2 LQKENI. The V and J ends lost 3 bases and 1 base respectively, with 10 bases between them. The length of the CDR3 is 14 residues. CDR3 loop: CASSPRDNSYEQYF. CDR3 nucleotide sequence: TGTGCCAGCTCACCCCGGGACAATTCCTACGAGCAGTACTTC.

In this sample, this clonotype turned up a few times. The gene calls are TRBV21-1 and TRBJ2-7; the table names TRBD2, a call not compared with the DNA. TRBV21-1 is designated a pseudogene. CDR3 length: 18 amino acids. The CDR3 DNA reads TGTGCCAGCAGCAACCCCCCGGAGAGACTAGCGGGATGCCACGAGCAGTACGTC. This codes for CASSNPPERLAGCHEQYV.

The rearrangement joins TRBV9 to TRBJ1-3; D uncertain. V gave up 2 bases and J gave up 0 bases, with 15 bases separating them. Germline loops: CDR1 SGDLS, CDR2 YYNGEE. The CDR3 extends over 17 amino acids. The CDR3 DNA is TGTGCCAGCAGCGTTAAGGGCAGCGTAAGCTCTGGAAACACCATATATTTT. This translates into CASSVKGSVSSGNTIYF.

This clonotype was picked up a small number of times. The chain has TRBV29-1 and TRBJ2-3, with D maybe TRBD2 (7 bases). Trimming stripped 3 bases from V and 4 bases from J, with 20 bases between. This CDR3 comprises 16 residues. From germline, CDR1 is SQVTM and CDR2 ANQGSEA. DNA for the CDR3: TGCAGCGTTGAGGGGGCAGTACGGGGGGATGCAGATACGCAGTATTTT. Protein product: CSVEGAVRGDADTQYF.

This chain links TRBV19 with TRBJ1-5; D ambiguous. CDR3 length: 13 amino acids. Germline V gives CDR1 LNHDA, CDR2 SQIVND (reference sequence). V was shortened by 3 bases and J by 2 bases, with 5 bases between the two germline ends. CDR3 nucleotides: TGTGCCAGTAGTATCCGGGGCAATCAGCCCCAGCATTTT. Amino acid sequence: CASSIRGNQPQHF.

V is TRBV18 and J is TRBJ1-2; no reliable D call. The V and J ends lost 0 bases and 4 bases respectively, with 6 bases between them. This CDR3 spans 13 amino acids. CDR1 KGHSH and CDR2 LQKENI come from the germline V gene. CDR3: CASSPPGAYGYTF. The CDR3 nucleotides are TGTGCCAGCTCACCACCGGGCGCCTATGGCTACACCTTC.

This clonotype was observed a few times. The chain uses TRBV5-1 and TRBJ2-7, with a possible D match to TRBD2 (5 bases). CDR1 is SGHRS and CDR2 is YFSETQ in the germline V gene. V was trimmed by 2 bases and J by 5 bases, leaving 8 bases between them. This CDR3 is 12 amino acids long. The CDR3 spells CASSFGGHEQYF. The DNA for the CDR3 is TGCGCCAGCAGCTTTGGAGGCCACGAGCAGTACTTC. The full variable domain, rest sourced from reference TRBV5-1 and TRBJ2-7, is KAGVTQTPRYLIKTRGQQVTLSCSPISGHRSVSWYQQTPGQGLQFLFEYFSETQRNKGNFPGRFSGRQFSNSRSEMNVSTLELGDSALYLCASSFGGHEQYFGPGTRLTVT.

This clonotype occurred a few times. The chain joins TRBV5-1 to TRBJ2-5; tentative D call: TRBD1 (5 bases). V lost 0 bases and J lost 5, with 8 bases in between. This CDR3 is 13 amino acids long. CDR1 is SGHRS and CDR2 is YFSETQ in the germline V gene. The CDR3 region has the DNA TGCGCCAGCAGCTTGGCACACAGGGAGACCCAGTACTTC. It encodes CASSLAHRETQYF.